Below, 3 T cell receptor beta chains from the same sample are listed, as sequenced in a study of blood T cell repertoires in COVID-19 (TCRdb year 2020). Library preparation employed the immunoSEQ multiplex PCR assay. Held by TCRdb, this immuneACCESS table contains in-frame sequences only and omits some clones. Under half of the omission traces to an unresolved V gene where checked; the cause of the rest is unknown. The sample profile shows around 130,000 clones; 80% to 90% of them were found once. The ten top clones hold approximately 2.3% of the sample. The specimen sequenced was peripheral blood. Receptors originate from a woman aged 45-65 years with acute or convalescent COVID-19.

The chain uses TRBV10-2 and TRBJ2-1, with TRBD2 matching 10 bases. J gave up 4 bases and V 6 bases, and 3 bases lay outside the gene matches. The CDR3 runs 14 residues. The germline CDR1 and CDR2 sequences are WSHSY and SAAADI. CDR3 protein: CASSWTSGYNEQFF. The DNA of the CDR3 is TGCGCCAGCAGCTGGACTAGCGGATACAATGAGCAGTTCTTC.

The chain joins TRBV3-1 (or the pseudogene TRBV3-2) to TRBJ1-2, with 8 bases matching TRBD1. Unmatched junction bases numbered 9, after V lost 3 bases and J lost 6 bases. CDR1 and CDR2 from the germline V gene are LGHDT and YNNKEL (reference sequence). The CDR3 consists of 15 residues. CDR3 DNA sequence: TGTGCCAGCAGCCATCCTGACAGGGGAAGGAATGGCTACACCTTC. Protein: CASSHPDRGRNGYTF.

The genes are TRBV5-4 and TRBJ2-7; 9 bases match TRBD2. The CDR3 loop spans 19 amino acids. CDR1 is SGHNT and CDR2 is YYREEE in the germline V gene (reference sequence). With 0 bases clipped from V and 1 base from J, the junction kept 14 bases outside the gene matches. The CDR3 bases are TGTGCCAGCAGCTTGGATCTCCGGGGCGGGAGGGCGCTATCCTACGAGCAGTACTTC. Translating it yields CASSLDLRGGRALSYEQYF.